This TCR beta chain was retrieved from a study of CD4+ T cells in melanoma (dated by TCRdb to the early 2020s). For context, the study as a whole: The study examined neoantigen-specific CD4+ T cells in human melanoma. Overall study outcomes, separate from this receptor: Diverse differentiation states were reported to be shown by neoantigen-specific CD4+ T cells in melanoma. The report described a correlation between neoantigen-specific CD4+ T cells and the function of CD8+ T cells, macrophages and B cells.

With regard to this clone: The clone's antigen remains unknown. Base qualities are not provided; no much larger clone lies one nucleotide away.

The cysteine opens and the phenylalanine closes a CDR3 of 13 amino acids. The entry retains the CDR3 DNA only, 39 bases that are in frame from base 1. V and J lose 2 bases and 5 bases, and a span of 10 bases separates them. The germline V gene gives CDR1 as SGHTA and CDR2 as FQGNSA. Libraries were prepared through the immunoSEQ multiplex PCR assay. TCRdb's version of the immuneACCESS table is confined to in-frame rearrangements and falls short of the full clone set. An unresolved V gene accounts for under half of the shortfall where checked; the remainder is of unknown origin. This sample has nearly 50,000 clones in its table, and 80% to 90% of those were observed once. About 10% of the sample belongs to the ten largest clones. The donors were people with melanoma.

The TCR originated in a human donor with melanoma. The material sequenced was peripheral blood. The sequence joins TRBV7-2 to TRBJ2-7; TRBD2 is perhaps the D gene, given 5 matching bases. The DNA reads as follows: TGTGCCAGCAGCTTAACAAGGCGGGACGAGCAGTACTTC. Its protein is CASSLTRRDEQYF. Supplemented by the reference TRBV7-2 and TRBJ2-7 proteins around the CDR3, the complete variable domain is GAGVSQSPSNKVTEKGKDVELRCDPISGHTALYWYRQSLGQGLEFLIYFQGNSAPDKSGLPSDRFSAERTGGSVSTLTIQRTQQEDSAVYLCASSLTRRDEQYFGPGTRLTVT.